Detailed here is one TCR beta chain. This CDR3 has 14 residues. Germline values: CDR1 MNHNS, CDR2 SASEGT. V was pared by 9 bases and J by 2 bases, with 14 bases between. The data were obtained in a study of neurological immune-mediated disorders. Whole-study context: Relapsing-remitting forms accounted for about 90% of the 34 multiple sclerosis patients and secondary progressive forms for 3.

Each TCR transcript was tagged with a 10-nucleotide random UMI during 5'RACE. Sequencing runs each generated in excess of 190 million TCR-beta sequences derived from 15-18 subjects. From the 5' RACE reads, TCRdb called clonotypes with MiXCR, one entry per CDR3 protein. The table includes about 55,000 distinct CDR3 sequences, 3% to 4.5% detected once. This receptor was obtained from a man between 25 and 39 years old with multiple sclerosis. The chain uses TRBV6-1 and TRBJ2-1; D is unclear. The specimen sequenced was PBMCs. In DNA, the CDR3 is TGTGCCAGTCTTGGACCGATGGCCTACAATGAGCAGTTCTTC. It is translated as CASLGPMAYNEQFF.